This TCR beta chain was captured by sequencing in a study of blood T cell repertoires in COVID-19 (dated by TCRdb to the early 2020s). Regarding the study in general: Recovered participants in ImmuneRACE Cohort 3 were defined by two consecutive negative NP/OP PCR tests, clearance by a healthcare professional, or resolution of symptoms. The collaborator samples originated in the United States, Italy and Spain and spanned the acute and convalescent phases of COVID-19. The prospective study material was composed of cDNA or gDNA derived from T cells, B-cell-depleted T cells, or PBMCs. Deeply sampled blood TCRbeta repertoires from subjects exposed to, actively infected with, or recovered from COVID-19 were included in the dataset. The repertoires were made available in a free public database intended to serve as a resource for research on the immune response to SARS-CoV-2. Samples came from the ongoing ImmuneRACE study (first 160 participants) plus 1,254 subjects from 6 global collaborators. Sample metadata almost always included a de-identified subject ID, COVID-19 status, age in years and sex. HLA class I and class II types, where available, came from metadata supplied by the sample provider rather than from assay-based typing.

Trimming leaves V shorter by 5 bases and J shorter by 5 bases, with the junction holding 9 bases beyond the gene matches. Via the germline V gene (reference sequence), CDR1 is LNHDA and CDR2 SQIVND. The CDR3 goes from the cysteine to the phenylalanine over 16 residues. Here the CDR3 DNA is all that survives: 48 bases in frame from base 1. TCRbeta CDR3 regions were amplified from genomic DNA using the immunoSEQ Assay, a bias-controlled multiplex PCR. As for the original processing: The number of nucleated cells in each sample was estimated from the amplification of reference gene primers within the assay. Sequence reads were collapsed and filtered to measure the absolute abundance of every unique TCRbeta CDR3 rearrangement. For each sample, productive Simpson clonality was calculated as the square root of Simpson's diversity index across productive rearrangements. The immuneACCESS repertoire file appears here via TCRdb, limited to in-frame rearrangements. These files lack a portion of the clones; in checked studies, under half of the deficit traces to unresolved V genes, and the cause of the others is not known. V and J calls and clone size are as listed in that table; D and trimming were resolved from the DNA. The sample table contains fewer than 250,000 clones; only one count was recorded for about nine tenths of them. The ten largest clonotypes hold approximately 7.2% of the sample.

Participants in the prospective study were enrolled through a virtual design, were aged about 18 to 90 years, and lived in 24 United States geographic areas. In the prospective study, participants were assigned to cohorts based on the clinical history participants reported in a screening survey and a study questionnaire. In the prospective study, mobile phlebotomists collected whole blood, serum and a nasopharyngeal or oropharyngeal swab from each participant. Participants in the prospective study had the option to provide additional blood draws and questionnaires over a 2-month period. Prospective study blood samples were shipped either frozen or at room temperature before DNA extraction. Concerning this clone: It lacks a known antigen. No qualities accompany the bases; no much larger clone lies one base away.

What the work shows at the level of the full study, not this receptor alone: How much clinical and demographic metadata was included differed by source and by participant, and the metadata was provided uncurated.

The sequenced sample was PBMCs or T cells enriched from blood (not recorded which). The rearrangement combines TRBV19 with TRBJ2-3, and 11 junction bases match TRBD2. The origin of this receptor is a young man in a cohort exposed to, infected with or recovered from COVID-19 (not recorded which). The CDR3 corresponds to CASSSGIAGGQDTQYF. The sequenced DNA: TGTGCCAGTAGTTCCGGTATAGCGGGAGGGCAAGATACGCAGTATTTT.